This T cell receptor (beta chain) was sequenced in a study of blood T cells in healthy people across ages. Healthy Caucasians from Russia aged roughly 6 to 95 served as donors. CDR3 size: 13 residues. CDR1 DFQATT and CDR2 SNEGSKA come from the germline V gene (reference sequence). Alongside a J-beta primer mix, a sample-barcoded 5' primer served in a second PCR lasting roughly 6 to 12 cycles. TCRdb reprocessed the 5' RACE reads via MiXCR and lists one record per CDR3 protein. In the table there are fewer than 2,000,000 distinct CDR3 sequences, about 31% of which are singletons. As regards this clonotype: What it binds is unknown. Relative to the germline gene, one junction end is altered; a read error may explain this.

Study-level findings and limits: Across the age range, TCR beta diversity per million T cells fell in a roughly linear way.

The V and J genes are TRBV20-1 and TRBJ2-7; weak D call: TRBD2 (5 bases). Sequencing input: blood. This TCR was sampled from a woman in her twenties or thirties in good health. The CDR3 bases are TGCAGTGCTAGAGCGCACTCAGACTACAAGCAGTACTTC. It yields the protein CSARAHSDYKQYF.